This is a list of T cell receptor beta chains from one sample in a study of CD8+CD57+ T cells in acquired aplastic anemia. TCRdb reanalysed the reads using MiXCR and keeps one entry per CDR3 protein. Of approximately 130,000 distinct CDR3 sequences listed, 55% to 70% are singletons. Source material: sorted CD4+, CD8+, or CD8+CD57+ T cells (not recorded which) from PBMCs. Source of these receptors: a human donor with aplastic anemia. CDR3s include the opening cysteine and the closing phenylalanine or tryptophan. D genes are given only for firm matches. A clone size is listed for some rows: how often the clone was seen (once, few, many), or a class if it is expanded.

abundance	j_gene	v_gene	d_gene	CDR3nt	CDR3aa
many	TRBJ2-1	TRBV13	TRBD2	TGTGCCAGCAGCTCTAGCGGTAGCTCCTACAATGAGCAGTTCTTC	CASSSSGSSYNEQFF
.	TRBJ1-1	TRBV20-1	TRBD1	TGCAGTGCTAGAGCCGGACAGGACACTGAAGCTTTCTTT	CSARAGQDTEAFF
.	TRBJ1-2	TRBV20-1	.	TGCAGTGCACGGGACTGCGTTAACTATGGCTACACCTTC	CSARDCVNYGYTF
.	TRBJ2-2	TRBV7-3	.	TGTGCCAGCAGCCCCAGCCGGGGCACGGACACCGGGGAGCTGTTTTTT	CASSPSRGTDTGELFF
.	TRBJ2-7	TRBV7-2	.	TGTGCCAGCCTACCATGCCGCGGGGAGCAGTACTTC	CASLPCRGEQYF
.	TRBJ2-3	TRBV7-6	TRBD1	TGTGCCAGCAGCTACAACAGGGGGGCGGATACGCAGTATTTT	CASSYNRGADTQYF
.	TRBJ2-7	TRBV7-8	TRBD1	TGTGCCAGCAGCATCCAGATGGCCCAGGGGGCGCGGGAGCAGTACTTC	CASSIQMAQGAREQYF
.	TRBJ2-7	TRBV2	.	TGTGCCAGCCGGCCGGACCTGACCCGAGGGTTCTACGAGCAGTACTTC	CASRPDLTRGFYEQYF
.	TRBJ1-2	TRBV20-1	.	TGCAGTGCTTGGGGCAGTGGCTATGGCTACACCTTC	CSAWGSGYGYTF
few	TRBJ2-1	TRBV20-1	.	TGCAGTGCTAGACCCGTTCTGGATGAGCAGTTCTTC	CSARPVLDEQFF
.	TRBJ2-3	TRBV6-1	.	TGTGCCAGCAGCCGGGGACTGGCATTGAGCACAGATACGCAGTATTTT	CASSRGLALSTDTQYF
few	TRBJ1-2	TRBV2	.	TGTGCCAGCAGCCCTCTTAGGGGGAATGGCTACACCTTC	CASSPLRGNGYTF
.	TRBJ2-5	TRBV12-3/TRBV12-4	.	TGTGCCAGCAGCCCAAAAGGGAATATCCAAGAGACCCAGTACTTC	CASSPKGNIQETQYF
many	TRBJ1-1	TRBV24-1	TRBD1	TGTGCCACCAGTGATCCACCGACAGGGGGGCGAACTGAAGCTTTCTTT	CATSDPPTGGRTEAFF
.	TRBJ2-7	TRBV7-9	.	TGTGCCAGCAGAGCAGACACCTACGAGCAGTACTTC	CASRADTYEQYF
few	TRBJ2-1	TRBV29-1	.	TGCAGCGTTGATAATAGAAGCTCCTACAATGAGCAGTTCTTC	CSVDNRSSYNEQFF
.	TRBJ2-5	TRBV20-1	.	TGCAGTGCTAGAGACTACCCTCGGGGCCAAGAGACCCAGTACTTC	CSARDYPRGQETQYF
.	TRBJ2-3	TRBV20-1	TRBD2	TGCAGTGCTGGGACTAGCGGGGGGGCTGGAACGCAGTATTTT	CSAGTSGGAGTQYF
.	TRBJ2-7	TRBV10-3	.	TGTGCCATCAGCGATAACTACGAGCAGTACTTC	CAISDNYEQYF
.	TRBJ2-1	TRBV20-1	TRBD1	TGCAGTGCTAGAGATCTTCAGGGGGCGTACAATGAGCAGTTCTTC	CSARDLQGAYNEQFF
.	TRBJ1-5	TRBV29-1	TRBD1	TGCAGCGTTGGACAGGGTGATCAGCCCCAGCATTTT	CSVGQGDQPQHF
many	TRBJ1-4	TRBV10-1	TRBD1	TGCGCCAGCAGACCGGGACAGGGGTGTGAAAAACTGTTTTTT	CASRPGQGCEKLFF
many	TRBJ2-1	TRBV6-4	.	TGTGCCAGCAGTGACGGGGGTCCCTACAATGAGCAGTTCTTC	CASSDGGPYNEQFF
.	TRBJ1-6	TRBV20-1	.	TGCAGTGCTGGAACAGGGACTCGATCACCCCTCCACTTT	CSAGTGTRSPLHF
many	TRBJ1-2	TRBV9	.	TGTGCCAGCAGCGTAGGGGGGCCGGGGTATGGCTACACCTTC	CASSVGGPGYGYTF
few	TRBJ2-5	TRBV28	.	TGTGCCAGCACCTCCACGGCGCCGGGGTCAGGCCAAGAGACCCAGTACTTC	CASTSTAPGSGQETQYF
.	TRBJ2-3	TRBV10-3	.	TGTGCCATCAACACAGGGATGACAGATACGCAGTATTTT	CAINTGMTDTQYF
.	TRBJ1-2	TRBV9	.	TGTGCCAGCAGCATGGGACGGTACACCTTC	CASSMGRYTF
.	TRBJ1-6	TRBV9	.	TGTGCTAGCAGCACAATCGCAGACTTAACTTGGGATTCACCCCTCCACTTT	CASSTIADLTWDSPLHF
once	TRBJ2-7	TRBV20-1	TRBD2	TGCAGTGCTGACGGGACTAGCGGGCTCTCCTACGAGCAGTACTTC	CSADGTSGLSYEQYF
.	TRBJ2-1	TRBV11-2	.	TGTGCCAGCAGCCCGAGCCAACCCTACAATGAGCAGTTCTTC	CASSPSQPYNEQFF
many	TRBJ2-1	TRBV5-5	.	TGTGCCAGCAGCGGGGACACTGGTCCTGAGCAGTTCTTC	CASSGDTGPEQFF
.	TRBJ2-7	TRBV7-9	.	TGTGCCAGCAGGTCCTGGGTGGGAGAGCAGTACTTC	CASRSWVGEQYF
.	TRBJ2-7	TRBV5-1	.	TGCGCCAGCAGCTCCGTGGTCTCGGACGAGCAGTACTTC	CASSSVVSDEQYF
once	TRBJ2-3	TRBV20-1	TRBD2	TGCAGTGCGCCTGGACTAGCGGGGGCCACAGATACGCAGTATTTT	CSAPGLAGATDTQYF
.	TRBJ2-5	TRBV7-2	.	TGTGCCAGCAGCTTAGCGCGACTAGGAGAGACCCAGTACTTC	CASSLARLGETQYF
.	TRBJ1-2	TRBV11-1	.	TGTGCCAGCAGTCCAGCGTGGGGGCCGTACAACTATGGCTACACCTTC	CASSPAWGPYNYGYTF
.	TRBJ2-7	TRBV29-1	TRBD2	TGCAGCGTTGAGCCCCGGGGACTAGTTGGCGAGCAGTACTTC	CSVEPRGLVGEQYF
.	TRBJ2-6	TRBV29-1	.	TGCAGCGTTGCGAAAGAGGGGGCCAACGTCCTGACTTTC	CSVAKEGANVLTF
.	TRBJ1-2	TRBV2	.	TGTGCCAGGTCGGAGGAGAACTATGGCTACACCTTC	CARSEENYGYTF
many	TRBJ2-7	TRBV7-9	.	TGTGCCAGCAGCTTAGTACCGGGACGGAACTCCTACGAGCAGTACTTC	CASSLVPGRNSYEQYF
.	TRBJ1-3	TRBV24-1	TRBD1	TGTGCCACCAGTGACCAAGAGACAGGGGAGGGAAACACCATATATTTT	CATSDQETGEGNTIYF
.	TRBJ2-5	TRBV10-3	.	TGTGCCATCAGTGTCAGCGGGGAGACCCAGTACTTC	CAISVSGETQYF
once	TRBJ2-3	TRBV19	.	TGTGCCAGTAGTATGGGGGCGGCAGATACGCAGTATTTT	CASSMGAADTQYF
.	TRBJ2-7	TRBV7-8	.	TGTGCCAGCAGGGACGACAGGGGAGGGTCCTACGAGCAGTACTTC	CASRDDRGGSYEQYF
.	TRBJ2-7	TRBV20-1	TRBD1	TGCAGTGCTAGCAGTGACAGGGCCTACGAGCAGTACTTC	CSASSDRAYEQYF
many	TRBJ2-3	TRBV9	.	TGTGCCAGCCTGGGCGACACAGATACGCAGTATTTT	CASLGDTDTQYF
.	TRBJ1-1	TRBV13	.	TGTGCCAGTATAGACAGGAGGAACACTGAAGCTTTCTTT	CASIDRRNTEAFF
.	TRBJ2-1	TRBV29-1	TRBD2	TGCAGCGTTGAACCGGGACTAGGTGAGCAGTTCTTC	CSVEPGLGEQFF
.	TRBJ1-1	TRBV19	.	TGTGCCAGTAGTATAAGGGCTGAAGCTTTCTTT	CASSIRAEAFF